Below, 30 T cell receptor beta chains from the same sample are listed, as sequenced in a study of blood T cell repertoires in COVID-19. Sequencing used immunoSEQ multiplex PCR; TCRdb keeps in-frame clones, though not all of them. Of a few hundred thousand clones in the sample, 87% were seen once. The sequenced sample consisted of peripheral blood. These receptor sequences come from a man in his forties or fifties with active or convalescent COVID-19.

The V call is TRBV18, the J call TRBJ1-2; D uncertain. CDR3 size: 15 residues. The germline CDR1 and CDR2 sequences are KGHSH and LQKENI. The ends were cut back, 4 bases at V and 2 bases at J, with 14 bases in the middle. The CDR3 nucleotides read TGTGCCAGCTCACTATCAGAGTCGGGAAACTATGGCTACACCTTC. Translation gives CASSLSESGNYGYTF.

This chain joins TRBV11-1 and TRBJ2-5, with unresolved D. The CDR3 sequence is 11 residues long. CDR1 SGHAT and CDR2 FQDESV come from the germline V gene (reference sequence). Deletions cut 4 bases from V and 9 bases from J, with 9 bases between. In DNA form, the CDR3 reads TGTGCCAGCAGCTCCACAAAGTCCCAGTACTTC. It translates to CASSSTKSQYF.

The CDR3 DNA reads as TGTGCCAGCAGTTTACTAGGGGGTGACTATGGCTACACCTTC. Protein product: CASSLLGGDYGYTF. V and J are TRBV27 and TRBJ1-2, with D tentatively TRBD1 (6 bases). Deletions cut 2 bases from V and 3 bases from J, with 10 bases between. CDR3 length: 14 amino acids. The germline V gene encodes CDR1 MNHEY and CDR2 SMNVEV (reference sequence).

This chain connects TRBV7-9 to TRBJ1-6, with 8 positions matching TRBD1. The V and J ends lost 5 bases and 7 bases, in that order; junction bases with no gene match: 7. The CDR3 has 15 residues. Germline CDR1 and CDR2: SEHNR and FQNEAQ (reference sequence). The CDR3 nucleotides read TGTGCCAGCAGCGGATGGGACAGGAGGAATTCACCCCTCCACTTT. Amino acid sequence: CASSGWDRRNSPLHF. The full variable domain, completed using reference TRBV7-9 and TRBJ1-6, is DTGVSQNPRHKITKRGQNVTFRCDPISEHNRLYWYRQTLGQGPEFLTYFQNEAQLEKSRLLSDRFSAERPKGSFSTLEIQRTEQGDSAMYLCASSGWDRRNSPLHFGNGTRLTVT.

The rearrangement uses TRBV28 and TRBJ1-5, with 8 bases that match TRBD1. Germline-derived CDR1 and CDR2 are MDHEN and SYDVKM. The CDR3 sequence is 14 residues long. With V trimmed by 6 bases and J by 3 bases, 4 bases remained unmatched. The CDR3 loop reads CASRMDRANQPQHF. The CDR3 DNA sequence: TGTGCCAGCAGAATGGACAGGGCCAATCAGCCCCAGCATTTT.

This chain uses TRBV12-5 with TRBJ1-1; the match to TRBD1 covers 7 bases. There are 16 residues in the CDR3. Unmatched junction bases numbered 10, after V lost 0 bases and J lost 6 bases. The germline V gene encodes CDR1 LGHNT and CDR2 FRNRAP. CDR3 in amino acids: CASGLVLGGGSAEAFF. The CDR3 coding sequence is TGTGCTAGTGGTTTGGTACTAGGAGGGGGCTCGGCTGAAGCTTTCTTT.

The chain has TRBV9 and TRBJ1-2; D perhaps matches TRBD1 (6 bases). CDR1 and CDR2 (germline): SGDLS, YYNGEE. The length of the CDR3 is 15 residues. V was trimmed by 7 bases and J by 3 bases, leaving 19 bases between them. This CDR3 is CASRRTGSQYYGYTF. The CDR3 region has the DNA TGTGCCAGCCGACGAACAGGGAGCCAATACTATGGCTACACCTTC.

This clone was counted between two and nine times. V gene TRBV5-1 combines with J gene TRBJ2-1; 8 bases agree with TRBD1. The CDR3 length is 15 residues. Germline lookup yields CDR1 SGHRS and CDR2 YFSETQ. With 3 bases clipped from V and 7 bases from J, the junction kept 9 bases outside the gene matches. The CDR3 nucleotides are TGCGCCAGCAGCTCGACGGACAGGGCTGGGAATGAGCAGTTCTTC. This gives the protein CASSSTDRAGNEQFF.

The rearrangement joins TRBV7-2 to TRBJ2-2; tentative D call: TRBD1 (5 bases). The length of the CDR3 is 14 residues. Deletions cut 2 bases from V and 8 bases from J, with 12 bases between. Germline assignment: CDR1 SGHTA and CDR2 FQGNSA. The CDR3, as DNA: TGTGCCAGCAGCTTAACCCGACACAGGGGGGAGCTGTTTTTT. It yields the protein CASSLTRHRGELFF.

The CDR3 sequence is CASSSRGQVRINYGYTF. The CDR3 DNA reads as TGTGCCAGCAGCTCGCGAGGACAGGTTCGGATTAACTATGGCTACACCTTC. This chain links TRBV21-1 with TRBJ1-2; TRBD1 is taken as the D call from the table, unchecked against the DNA. TRBV21-1 is flagged as a pseudogene. This CDR3 is 17 amino acids long.

The J gene is TRBJ1-6, the V gene TRBV6-5; D not resolved. CDR3 length: 13 residues. From germline, CDR1 is MNHEY and CDR2 SVGAGI. Trimming removed 7 bases at V and 4 bases at J, with 8 bases between. The CDR3 DNA reads TGTGCCAGCAAGAGAGAGTATAATTCACCCCTCCACTTT. Translating gives CASKREYNSPLHF.

The V call is TRBV7-8, the J call TRBJ1-6; maybe TRBD1 (5 bases). The CDR3 sequence is 17 residues long. Trimming left V 5 bases short and J 5 bases short, with 19 bases between. Germline CDR1 and CDR2: SGHVS and FQNEAQ. The CDR3, as DNA: TGTGCCAGCAGCAAACCCCGCGCAGGGACTAATAATTCACCCCTCCACTTT. This encodes CASSKPRAGTNNSPLHF.

This chain uses TRBV24-1 with TRBJ1-1; TRBD1 matches 8 bases. In germline, CDR1 is KGHDR, CDR2 SFDVKD. CDR3 length equals 16 residues. V lost 1 base to trimming and J lost 1 base; unmatched junction nucleotides: 4. CDR3 region: CATSDFVRGQNTEAFF. CDR3 nucleotide sequence: TGTGCCACCAGTGATTTTGTCAGGGGGCAGAACACTGAAGCTTTCTTT.

This chain uses TRBV12-5 with TRBJ1-1; D not certain. Trimming stripped 7 bases from V and 2 bases from J, with 14 bases between. The CDR3 spans 14 residues. The V gene's germline CDR1 is LGHNT and CDR2 FRNRAP. CDR3 DNA sequence: TGTGCTAGTGCCCCGGAGGGTAGCAACACTGAAGCTTTCTTT. This encodes CASAPEGSNTEAFF.

The chain joins TRBV24-1 to TRBJ2-3, with D perhaps TRBD2 (5 bases). The CDR3 is made up of 13 amino acids. Per the germline V gene, CDR1 is KGHDR and CDR2 is SFDVKD. Trimming removed 9 bases from V and 3 bases from J, with 12 bases in between. This chain's CDR3 is CATAYWETDTQYF. As DNA, the CDR3 is TGTGCCACCGCCTACTGGGAGACAGATACGCAGTATTTT.

V and J are TRBV7-9 and TRBJ1-3; D remains unclear. This CDR3 region has 15 residues. The V gene lost 0 bases and the J gene lost 0 bases, with 6 bases spanning the gap. The germline V gene encodes CDR1 SEHNR and CDR2 FQNEAQ (reference sequence). The CDR3 spells CASSLAYSSGNTIYF. For the CDR3, the DNA is TGTGCCAGCAGCTTAGCCTACAGCTCTGGAAACACCATATATTTT.

CDR3 DNA sequence: TGTGCCACCAGCAGAGATCGGGTCCCCGCGGGGGAAGGAGGCTATGGCTACACCTTC. It is translated as CATSRDRVPAGEGGYGYTF. V gene TRBV15 combines with J gene TRBJ1-2; weak D call: TRBD1 (5 bases). CDR3 length equals 19 residues. CDR1 is LNHNV and CDR2 is YYDKDF in the germline V gene (reference sequence). Between the trimmed V and J ends, which lost 0 bases and 4 bases, there was a span of 24 bases.

This chain joins TRBV28 and TRBJ2-1; TRBD2 aligns across 7 bases. The CDR3 sequence is 16 residues long. Germline-derived CDR1 and CDR2 are MDHEN and SYDVKM. Trimming removed 6 bases from V and 4 bases from J; junction bases left unmatched: 12. The CDR3 is CASRDLASGEYNEQFF. In DNA, the CDR3 is TGTGCCAGCAGGGACCTAGCTAGCGGAGAGTACAATGAGCAGTTCTTC.

The CDR3 nucleotides read TGTGCCAGCAGTGAGGTAGGCTTCCCGGGGGAGCAGTACTTC. This codes for CASSEVGFPGEQYF. The V gene is TRBV6-1, the J gene TRBJ2-7; maybe TRBD2 (5 bases). V was shortened by 3 bases and J by 7 bases, with 16 bases between the two germline ends. The CDR3 length is 14 residues. Germline loops: CDR1 MNHNS, CDR2 SASEGT.

This clone was recorded once. This rearrangement joins TRBV11-2 to TRBJ2-5; 7 nucleotides align to TRBD1. Germline loops: CDR1 SGHAT, CDR2 FQNNGV. The J segment lost 5 bases and the V segment lost 5 bases, leaving 5 bases of the junction unmatched. CDR3 length equals 13 residues. For the CDR3, the DNA is TGTGCCAGCAGCCCGACAGGGTTGGAGACCCAGTACTTC. Translated, it gives CASSPTGLETQYF.

This sequence joins TRBV27 and TRBJ1-5; TRBD1 might be the D (5 bases). The CDR3 length is 15 residues. In germline, CDR1 is MNHEY, CDR2 SMNVEV (reference sequence). V was pared by 8 bases and J by 1 base, with 15 bases between. CDR3 nucleotide sequence: TGTGCCAGCTGCCCAAGGGGCCTAAGCAATCAGCCCCAGCATTTT. It specifies CASCPRGLSNQPQHF.

V is TRBV6-5 and J is TRBJ2-7, with 7 positions matching TRBD2. CDR1 MNHEY and CDR2 SVGAGI come from the germline V gene. This CDR3 is built from 15 residues. J gave up 6 bases and V 6 bases, and 14 bases lay outside the gene matches. CDR3 DNA sequence: TGTGCCAGCAGGCCCACAGCGCAGTGGGGGGGCGAGCAGTACTTC. This codes for CASRPTAQWGGEQYF.

The chain joins TRBV7-3 to TRBJ2-7; possible D gene TRBD1, 5 bases. The CDR3 totals 16 residues. Germline assignment: CDR1 SGHTA and CDR2 FQGTGA. The V and J ends lost 5 bases and 5 bases respectively, with 22 bases between them. CDR3 amino acids: CASSPYPTAHEDEQYF. CDR3 coding DNA: TGTGCCAGCAGCCCCTACCCGACAGCCCACGAAGACGAGCAGTACTTC.

This chain joins TRBV14 and TRBJ1-2; D remains ambiguous. V dropped 1 base and J dropped 4 bases, with 13 bases sitting between them. This CDR3 has 15 residues. Germline CDR1 and CDR2: SGHDN and FVKESK. The CDR3, as DNA: TGTGCCAGCAGCCAAGGTCCGGGAATCTTCTATGGCTACACCTTC. Translated, it gives CASSQGPGIFYGYTF.

The gene calls are TRBV9 and TRBJ1-2, with 9 bases matching TRBD1. With 2 bases clipped from V and 1 base from J, the junction kept 3 bases outside the gene matches. The CDR3 has 15 amino acids. Germline lookup yields CDR1 SGDLS and CDR2 YYNGEE. Here the CDR3 reads CASSVGQGYNYGYTF. CDR3 DNA sequence: TGTGCCAGCAGCGTGGGACAGGGATATAACTATGGCTACACCTTC.

The gene calls are TRBV5-1 and TRBJ2-7; TRBD2 is a possible D gene (5 bases). Trimming took off 0 bases at V and 6 bases at J, with 13 bases between the two ends. The CDR3 extends over 14 amino acids. Germline values: CDR1 SGHRS, CDR2 YFSETQ. The chain's CDR3 is CASSLDHPAGEQYF. The CDR3 bases are TGCGCCAGCAGCTTGGATCACCCCGCGGGCGAGCAGTACTTC.

V is TRBV6-5 and J is TRBJ2-3, with 8 nucleotides matching TRBD2. V lost 5 bases, J lost 4 bases, and 8 bases stayed unmatched. There are 15 residues in the CDR3. Germline V gene lookup returns CDR1 MNHEY and CDR2 SVGAGI. The CDR3 nucleotides are TGTGCCAGCAGTCCGGGGGGGGTAGTTCCAGATACGCAGTATTTT. Protein sequence: CASSPGGVVPDTQYF.

This chain uses TRBV28 with TRBJ1-1; D is undetermined. CDR3 length equals 15 residues. The V and J ends lost 2 bases and 1 base respectively, with 11 bases between them. Germline V gene data show CDR1 as MDHEN and CDR2 as SYDVKM. The CDR3 DNA reads TGTGCCAGCAGTTTACCAACTACCCAGAACACTGAAGCTTTCTTT. Its translation: CASSLPTTQNTEAFF.

The chain employs TRBV9 and TRBJ2-7, with D tentatively TRBD2 (5 bases). The V end lost 4 bases, the J end lost 6 bases, and 14 bases lay between the germline ends. CDR3 length: 13 residues. Germline V gives CDR1 SGDLS, CDR2 YYNGEE. This CDR3 reads CASSTTSAGEQYF. CDR3 in DNA: TGTGCCAGCAGCACGACGAGTGCGGGCGAGCAGTACTTC. The variable domain in full, with the rest retrieved from reference TRBV9 and TRBJ2-7, is DSGVTQTPKHLITATGQRVTLRCSPRSGDLSVYWYQQSLDQGLQFLIQYYNGEERAKGNILERFSAQQFPDLHSELNLSSLELGDSALYFCASSTTSAGEQYFGPGTRLTVT.

This clone was seen just once. V and J are TRBV19 and TRBJ1-3; D is uncertain. Germline CDR1 LNHDA, CDR2 SQIVND (reference sequence). V lost 7 bases to trimming and J lost 0 bases, with 13 bases between them. The CDR3 totals 15 residues. The chain's CDR3 is CASIQGSYSGNTIYF. Here the CDR3 DNA reads TGTGCCAGTATACAAGGGAGTTACTCTGGAAACACCATATATTTT.